These T cell receptor beta chains were read from a single sample in a study of siplizumab effects on memory and regulatory T cells. Sequenced by immunoSEQ multiplex PCR; TCRdb stores in-frame clones only, minus some. Of some 97,000 clones listed, roughly 94% are singletons. Sequencing was done on a sample of Tregs sorted from blood. Receptors originate from a human donor in good health. Each CDR3 is given with its conserved first and last residue. The D gene is left open where the match is weak. The size field is filled for only some rows; it gives once, few, many or a size class.

d_call	v_call	clone_size	j_call	cdr3_aa	cdr3_nt
-	TRBV5-5	-	TRBJ1-1	CASSSGLQNTEAFF	TGTGCCAGCAGCTCCGGACTCCAGAACACTGAAGCTTTCTTT
-	TRBV5-6	-	TRBJ1-2	CASSFESSTYGYTF	TGTGCCAGCAGCTTTGAGAGTTCTACCTATGGCTACACCTTC
TRBD2	TRBV19	-	TRBJ2-3	CASSTRGGRYYF	TGTGCCAGTAGTACCCGGGGGGGACGGTACTATTTT
TRBD2	TRBV27	-	TRBJ2-1	CASSPSSLFLPAGNPSTYNEQFF	TGTGCCAGCAGTCCCTCTTCACTTTTTTTACCAGCGGGAAACCCCTCGACCTACAATGAGCAGTTCTTC
TRBD2	TRBV15	-	TRBJ2-7	CATSRAPGGAYEQYF	TGTGCCACCAGCAGAGCTCCCGGGGGGGCCTACGAGCAGTACTTC
-	TRBV5-1	-	TRBJ2-7	CASSVGPGVYEQYF	TGCGCCAGCAGCGTAGGCCCGGGGGTCTACGAGCAGTACTTC
-	TRBV5-4	-	TRBJ2-3	CASSFGGSDTQYF	TGTGCCAGCAGCTTTGGTGGTAGTGATACGCAGTATTTT
-	TRBV7-3	-	TRBJ2-1	CASSLKSVSSYNEQFF	TGTGCCAGCAGCTTAAAGTCGGTGAGCTCCTACAATGAGCAGTTCTTC
-	TRBV18	-	TRBJ1-3	CASSPLQSGNTIYF	TGTGCCAGCTCACCTTTACAATCTGGAAACACCATATATTTT
TRBD2	TRBV19	-	TRBJ2-5	CASSLPKPGLADQETQYF	TGTGCCAGTAGTTTACCCAAACCAGGACTAGCGGACCAAGAGACCCAGTACTTC
-	TRBV5-5	once	TRBJ2-7	CASSLHTGRSYEQYF	TGTGCCAGCAGCTTGCACACAGGCCGTTCCTACGAGCAGTACTTC
TRBD2	TRBV27	-	TRBJ2-3	CATSKTGTSLSRVLGTQYF	TGTGCCACCAGTAAAACCGGGACTAGTTTATCGAGGGTGCTCGGGACGCAGTATTTT
TRBD1	TRBV19	-	TRBJ2-5	CASRQGGMETQYF	TGTGCCAGTAGACAGGGGGGAATGGAGACCCAGTACTTC
TRBD1	TRBV5-1	once	TRBJ1-1	CASSREGGSTEAFF	TGCGCCAGCAGCCGTGAAGGGGGCTCCACTGAAGCTTTCTTT
TRBD1	TRBV9	-	TRBJ2-7	CASSPGQGKYEQYF	TGTGCCAGCAGCCCCGGACAGGGGAAATACGAGCAGTACTTC
TRBD1	TRBV29-1	once	TRBJ1-1	CSVSDVPGQGSTEAFF	TGCAGCGTATCCGACGTCCCGGGACAGGGCAGCACTGAAGCTTTCTTT
-	TRBV19	few	TRBJ2-7	CASSRLFSSYEQYF	TGTGCCAGTAGTCGGCTATTTAGCTCCTACGAGCAGTACTTC
-	TRBV5-4	-	TRBJ2-3	CASSLRGARTDTQYF	TGTGCCAGCAGCTTGAGGGGCGCCCGCACAGATACGCAGTATTTT
TRBD2	TRBV5-1	-	TRBJ2-1	CASSLLASGQGNEQFF	TGCGCCAGCAGCTTGTTGGCTAGCGGCCAGGGAAATGAGCAGTTCTTC
-	TRBV5-1	-	TRBJ1-4	CASSSRTENEKLFF	TGCGCCAGCAGCTCACGGACGGAGAATGAAAAACTGTTTTTT
-	TRBV7-6	-	TRBJ2-5	CASSLFLVETQYF	TGTGCCAGCAGCTTATTCTTGGTGGAGACCCAGTACTTC
-	TRBV6-5	-	TRBJ2-5	CASRERVRQETQYF	TGTGCCAGCAGGGAGAGGGTACGTCAAGAGACCCAGTACTTC
TRBD1	TRBV15	-	TRBJ2-7	CATSTWDRPYEQYF	TGTGCCACCAGCACGTGGGACAGGCCCTACGAGCAGTACTTC
-	TRBV2	-	TRBJ2-7	CASSDGNSYEQYF	TGTGCCAGCAGTGACGGGAACTCCTACGAGCAGTACTTC
-	TRBV29-1	once	TRBJ1-1	CSVEIVPGDTEAFF	TGCAGCGTTGAAATAGTTCCGGGGGACACTGAAGCTTTCTTT
-	TRBV27	once	TRBJ2-7	CASSISGLHEQYF	TGTGCCAGCAGTATATCAGGGTTACACGAGCAGTACTTC
TRBD2	TRBV6-5	-	TRBJ2-7	CASSYSTSGWDEQYF	TGTGCCAGCAGTTACTCGACTAGCGGGTGGGACGAGCAGTACTTC
-	TRBV28	-	TRBJ1-1	CASSRRGGNTEAFF	TGTGCCAGCAGTCGCAGGGGCGGTAACACTGAAGCTTTCTTT
TRBD2	TRBV5-1	-	TRBJ2-3	CASSYRRSGVADTQYF	TGCGCCAGCAGCTACCGGAGAAGCGGGGTGGCAGATACGCAGTATTTT
-	TRBV7-9	-	TRBJ2-7	CASSPPFGRAYEQYF	TGTGCCAGCAGCCCACCCTTTGGACGGGCCTACGAGCAGTACTTC
-	TRBV28	-	TRBJ1-3	CASTFEGVWGAPGNTIYF	TGTGCCAGCACCTTCGAAGGTGTGTGGGGGGCTCCTGGAAACACCATATATTTT
-	TRBV12-5	-	TRBJ2-2	CASGFSGLFNTGELFF	TGTGCTAGTGGTTTTAGCGGACTCTTTAACACCGGGGAGCTGTTTTTT
TRBD1	TRBV14	-	TRBJ2-2	CASSPRQGWNTGELFF	TGTGCCAGCAGCCCCCGACAGGGGTGGAACACCGGGGAGCTGTTTTTT
-	TRBV6-1	-	TRBJ1-5	CASSTLREPQHF	TGTGCCAGCAGTACCCTCAGGGAGCCCCAGCATTTT